The 18 T cell receptor beta chains below were found in one sample sequenced in a study of blood T cell repertoires in COVID-19. Clones were sequenced by immunoSEQ multiplex PCR, and TCRdb holds only the in-frame ones, with some missing. The sample yields about 150,000 clones, about 90% seen once. What was sequenced was peripheral blood. These receptors were collected from a woman aged 60 to 75 with active or convalescent COVID-19.

The chain uses TRBV7-9 and TRBJ2-7; the D gene is possibly TRBD2 (6 bases). The V and J ends lost 5 bases and 2 bases respectively, with 16 bases between them. The CDR3 has 15 residues. From germline, CDR1 is SEHNR and CDR2 FQNEAQ (reference sequence). CDR3 loop: CASSPNLRGTYEQYF. The CDR3 DNA follows: TGTGCCAGCAGCCCAAATCTGCGGGGTACCTACGAGCAGTACTTC.

This clone was seen more than once but under ten times. The chain has TRBV5-8 and TRBJ1-2; D gene uncertain. The germline CDR1 and CDR2 sequences are SGHTS and YDEGEE. Trimming cost V 2 bases and J 4 bases, with 12 bases left between them. The CDR3 extends over 14 amino acids. Written as DNA, the CDR3 is TGTGCCAGCAGCTTCTGCTGCGGGAGCTATGGCTACACCTTC. This sequence encodes CASSFCCGSYGYTF.

This clone was counted once. The rearrangement joins TRBV27 to TRBJ1-1; 7 bases line up with TRBD1. V was clipped by 4 bases and J by 2 bases; unmatched bases: 7. This CDR3 is built from 15 residues. Looked up from germline, CDR1 is MNHEY and CDR2 is SMNVEV (reference sequence). As DNA, the CDR3 is TGTGCCAGCAGTTCTCCCTACAGGGGAAACACTGAAGCTTTCTTT. It translates to CASSSPYRGNTEAFF.

The chain combines TRBV18 with TRBJ1-1; D might be TRBD1 (5 bases). With 0 bases removed from V and 8 bases from J, the gap between germline ends came to 10 bases. Germline assignment: CDR1 KGHSH and CDR2 LQKENI. There are 13 residues in the CDR3. CDR3 nucleotide sequence: TGTGCCAGCTCACCACCGGGGGGGATCGAAGCTTTCTTT. Amino acid sequence: CASSPPGGIEAFF.

V gene TRBV5-6 combines with J gene TRBJ2-1; TRBD1 matches 7 bases. J was trimmed by 8 bases and V by 1 base; bases with no gene match: 18. Germline V gives CDR1 SGHDT, CDR2 YYEEEE. CDR3 length equals 18 residues. CDR3 amino acids: CASSLFFSDRPKLDEQFF. Written as DNA, the CDR3 is TGTGCCAGCAGCTTGTTTTTTTCGGACAGGCCGAAGTTGGATGAGCAGTTCTTC.

The chain uses TRBV19 and TRBJ1-1; no firm D call. Trimming left V 8 bases short and J 3 bases short, with 7 bases between. CDR3 length: 11 amino acids. Germline CDR1 reads LNHDA; CDR2 reads SQIVND (reference sequence). For the CDR3, the DNA is TGTGCCAGTCGAGCATACACTGAAGCTTTCTTT. Translated, it gives CASRAYTEAFF.

With respect to this clone: Other DNA sequences in this specimen translate into the identical CDR3. This chain connects TRBV18 to TRBJ1-1; D may be TRBD1 (6 bases). CDR1 and CDR2 from the germline V gene are KGHSH and LQKENI. The ends were cut back, 3 bases at V and 0 bases at J, with 8 bases in the middle. The CDR3 is 14 amino acids. CDR3 protein: CASSPDRLNTEAFF. The CDR3, as DNA: TGTGCCAGCTCACCTGACAGGCTGAACACTGAAGCTTTCTTT.

V usage is TRBV9 and J usage is TRBJ1-2; TRBD1 matches at 10 bases. V lost 0 bases to trimming and J lost 5 bases; unmatched junction nucleotides: 13. The CDR3 is made up of 18 amino acids. The germline V gene encodes CDR1 SGDLS and CDR2 YYNGEE. CDR3 region: CASSVVGMGGTGEYGYTF. In nucleotides, the CDR3 is TGTGCCAGCAGCGTAGTTGGCATGGGGGGGACAGGGGAGTATGGCTACACCTTC.

The CDR3 loop reads CASSNRGNTEAFF. CDR3 bases: TGTGCCAGCAGTAATAGGGGGAACACTGAAGCTTTCTTT. The V and J genes are TRBV6-2 or TRBV6-3 and TRBJ1-1, with D maybe TRBD1 (5 bases). Trimming left V 5 bases short and J 1 base short, with 8 bases between. CDR1 and CDR2 (germline): MNHEY, SVGEGT. The CDR3 is 13 residues long.

The rearrangement uses TRBV29-1 and TRBJ2-7, with TRBD1 matching 8 bases. CDR1 SQVTM and CDR2 ANQGSEA come from the germline V gene. This CDR3 region has 14 residues. Trimming took 4 bases from V and 3 from J; bases not matched to a gene: 8. CDR3 DNA sequence: TGCAGCGTTGGTTTCCAGGGGGCGCACTACGAGCAGTACTTC. Amino acids: CSVGFQGAHYEQYF.

This chain links TRBV18 with TRBJ2-7; 10 bases line up with TRBD2. CDR3 size: 15 residues. Germline V CDR1 and CDR2: KGHSH, LQKENI. V trimming: 6 bases; J trimming: 7 bases; junction bases outside the gene matches: 12. CDR3 DNA sequence: TGTGCCAGCTCCCCTGAGCGGGGGGGGCCCACGGAGCAGTACTTC. Translating gives CASSPERGGPTEQYF.

The chain uses TRBV23-1 and TRBJ2-7; the match to TRBD1 covers 8 bases. TRBV23-1 falls under the ORF class, with uncertain function. The CDR3 spans 15 residues. J was trimmed by 3 bases and V by 7 bases; bases with no gene match: 11. The CDR3 DNA reads TGCGCCAGCAACCCCCGGACAGGGATGAGCTACGAGCAGTACTTC. It codes for CASNPRTGMSYEQYF.

The CDR3: CASSLGTDTEAFF. CDR3 nucleotide sequence: TGTGCCAGCTCACTTGGGACAGACACTGAAGCTTTCTTT. The J gene is TRBJ1-1, the V gene TRBV18, with 7 bases fitting TRBD1. Germline V gives CDR1 KGHSH, CDR2 LQKENI. The CDR3 has 13 amino acids. Trimming at V came to 4 bases and at J to 3 bases, leaving 2 bases not matched to a gene. Filled out from reference TRBV18 and TRBJ1-1, the complete variable domain reads NAGVMQNPRHLVRRRGQEARLRCSPMKGHSHVYWYRQLPEEGLKFMVYLQKENIIDESGMPKERFSAEFPKEGPSILRIQQVVRGDSAAYFCASSLGTDTEAFFGQGTRLTVV.

The V call is TRBV27, the J call TRBJ1-5; D is uncertain. The germline CDR1 and CDR2 sequences are MNHEY and SMNVEV (reference sequence). The CDR3 has 12 amino acids. Trimming took 7 bases from V and 13 from J, leaving 17 bases between them. Written as DNA, the CDR3 is TGTGCCAGCACCTCACCGGCAGGCAGGCAGCATTTT. This codes for CASTSPAGRQHF.

This chain connects TRBV19 to TRBJ1-6; D ambiguous. CDR1 is LNHDA and CDR2 is SQIVND in the germline V gene (reference sequence). Between the trimmed V and J ends, which lost 5 bases and 10 bases, there was a span of 15 bases. The CDR3 loop spans 14 amino acids. In nucleotides, the CDR3 is TGTGCCAGTAGTTCCGCCTTGAGGGTCTCACCCCTCCACTTT. This encodes CASSSALRVSPLHF.

The CDR3 DNA sequence: TGTGCCAGCAGCACGGGACAGCATCTAATCGAGCAGTACTTC. This translates into CASSTGQHLIEQYF. The chain couples TRBV13 to TRBJ2-7; 7 positions agree with TRBD1. There are 14 residues in the CDR3. The junction had 10 bases not matched to a gene; V was cut back by 5 bases and J by 6 bases. Per germline, CDR1 PRHDT and CDR2 FYEKMQ (reference sequence).

The V call is TRBV4-3, the J call TRBJ1-2; D not certain. Germline CDR1 LGHNA, CDR2 YSLEER. V was shortened by 1 base and J by 6 bases, with 6 bases between the two germline ends. The CDR3 extends over 12 amino acids. CDR3 residues: CASSQVGDGYTF. The CDR3 region has the DNA TGCGCCAGCAGCCAAGTCGGGGATGGCTACACCTTC.

This clone appeared a single time. The V call is TRBV2, the J call TRBJ1-2; D is perhaps TRBD1 (6 bases). The CDR3 spans 14 residues. Germline loops: CDR1 SNHLY, CDR2 FYNNEI. The V end lost 2 bases, the J end lost 8 bases, and 15 bases lay between the germline ends. The CDR3 coding sequence is TGTGCCAGCAGTGAATTTAGGACAGCGGGAGGCTACACCTTC. This encodes CASSEFRTAGGYTF.